The sequence of this T cell receptor beta chain was determined in a study of T cell changes during pregnancy in multiple sclerosis. Measured with immunoSEQ multiplex PCR; TCRdb has only the in-frame clones, and not every one. The data contain approximately 130,000 clones, 96% of them singletons. The germline V and J ends were trimmed by 3 bases and 6 bases, with 12 bases remaining between them. The V gene's germline CDR1 is LNHDA and CDR2 SQIVND (reference sequence). The CDR3 has 14 amino acids. The source is a female donor with multiple sclerosis, enrolled in a pregnancy study. The chain couples TRBV19 to TRBJ2-1, with D hard to call. Source: peripheral blood, taken after pregnancy. CDR3 DNA sequence: TGTGCCAGTAGTATCGGAAACTACTTCAATGAGCAGTTCTTC. Its translation is CASSIGNYFNEQFF.